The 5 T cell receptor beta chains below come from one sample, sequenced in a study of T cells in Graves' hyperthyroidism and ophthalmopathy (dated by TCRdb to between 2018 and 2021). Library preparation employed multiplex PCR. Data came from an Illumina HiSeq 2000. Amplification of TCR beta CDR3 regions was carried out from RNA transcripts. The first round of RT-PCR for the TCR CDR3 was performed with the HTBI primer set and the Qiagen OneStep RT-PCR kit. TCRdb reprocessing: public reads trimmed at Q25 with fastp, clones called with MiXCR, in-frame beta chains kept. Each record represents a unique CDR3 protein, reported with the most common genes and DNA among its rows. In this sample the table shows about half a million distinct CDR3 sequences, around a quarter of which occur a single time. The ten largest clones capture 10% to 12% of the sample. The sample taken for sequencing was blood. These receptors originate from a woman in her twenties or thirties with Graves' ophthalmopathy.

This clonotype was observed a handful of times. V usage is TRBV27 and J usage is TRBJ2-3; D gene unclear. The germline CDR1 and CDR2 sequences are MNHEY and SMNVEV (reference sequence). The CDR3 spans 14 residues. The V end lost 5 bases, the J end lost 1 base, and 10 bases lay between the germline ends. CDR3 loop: CASSRISGTDTQYF. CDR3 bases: TGTGCCAGCAGTAGGATTTCGGGCACAGATACGCAGTATTTT.

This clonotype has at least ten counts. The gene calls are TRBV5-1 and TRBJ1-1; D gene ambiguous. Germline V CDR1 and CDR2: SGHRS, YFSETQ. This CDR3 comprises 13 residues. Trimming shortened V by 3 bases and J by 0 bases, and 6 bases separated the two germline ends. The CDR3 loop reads CASSSILNTEAFF. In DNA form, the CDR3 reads TGCGCCAGCAGCTCGATCCTGAACACTGAAGCTTTCTTT.

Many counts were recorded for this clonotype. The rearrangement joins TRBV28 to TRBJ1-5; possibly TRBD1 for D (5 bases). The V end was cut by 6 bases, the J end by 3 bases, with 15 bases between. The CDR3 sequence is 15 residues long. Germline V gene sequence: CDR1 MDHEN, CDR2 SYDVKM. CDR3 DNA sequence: TGTGCCAGCAGGGAAGGCGGGACGGTCAATCAGCCCCAGCATTTT. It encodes CASREGGTVNQPQHF.

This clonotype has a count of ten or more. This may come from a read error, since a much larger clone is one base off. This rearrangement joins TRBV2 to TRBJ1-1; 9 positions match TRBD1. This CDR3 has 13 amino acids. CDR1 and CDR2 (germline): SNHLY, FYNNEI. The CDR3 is CATRDREATGAFF. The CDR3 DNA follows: TGTGCCACCCGGGACAGGGAGGCCACTGGAGCTTTCTTT.

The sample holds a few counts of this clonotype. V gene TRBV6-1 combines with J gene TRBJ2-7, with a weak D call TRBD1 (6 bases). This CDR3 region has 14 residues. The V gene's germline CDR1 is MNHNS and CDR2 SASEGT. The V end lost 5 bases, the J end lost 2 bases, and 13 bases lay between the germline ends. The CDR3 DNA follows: TGTGCCAGCAGTATAGGGGGAATCCCCTACGAGCAGTACTTC. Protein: CASSIGGIPYEQYF.